The 29 T cell receptor beta chains below all came from one sample that was sequenced in a study of blood T cell repertoires in COVID-19. Clones were sequenced by immunoSEQ multiplex PCR, and TCRdb holds only the in-frame ones, with some missing. Of some 140,000 clones listed, around 80% are singletons. The sequenced material came from peripheral blood. All receptors derive from a man aged 55 to 70 with acute or convalescent COVID-19.

The chain uses TRBV4-3 and TRBJ2-1, with 11 positions matching TRBD2. The CDR3 spans 17 residues. With 10 bases clipped from V and 8 bases from J, the junction kept 19 bases outside the gene matches. Germline CDR1 LGHNA, CDR2 YSLEER. As DNA, the CDR3 is TGCGCCACCTCGCCTAGCCGAACTAGCGGGAGTCGGGATGAGCAGTTCTTC. This translates into CATSPSRTSGSRDEQFF.

This clone was seen only once. The chain combines TRBV5-1 with TRBJ1-2; TRBD1 matches at 10 bases. The CDR3 is made up of 15 amino acids. Germline CDR1 SGHRS, CDR2 YFSETQ. The junction had 7 bases not matched to a gene; V was cut back by 1 base and J by 7 bases. DNA for the CDR3: TGCGCCAGCAGCTTGCCGGGACAGGGGAGCGGTGGCTACACCTTC. Protein sequence: CASSLPGQGSGGYTF.

The chain employs TRBV4-3 and TRBJ1-6; 7 bases map to TRBD1. From germline, CDR1 is LGHNA and CDR2 YSLEER. The CDR3 consists of 16 residues. Trimming at V came to 5 bases and at J to 0 bases, leaving 4 bases not matched to a gene. CDR3 residues: CASSSRTGSYNSPLHF. The DNA for the CDR3 is TGCGCCAGCAGCTCCCGGACAGGCTCCTATAATTCACCCCTCCACTTT.

V is TRBV19 and J is TRBJ2-5; TRBD1 aligns across 8 bases. Trimming at V came to 2 bases and at J to 2 bases, leaving 10 bases not matched to a gene. The CDR3 contains 17 residues. The V gene's germline CDR1 is LNHDA and CDR2 SQIVND (reference sequence). Here the CDR3 DNA reads TGTGCCAGTAGTATATTTGGCACAGGGGGTTTTCAAGAGACCCAGTACTTC. Translation gives CASSIFGTGGFQETQYF.

The chain recombines TRBV20-1 with TRBJ2-1; no firm D call. This CDR3 has 11 residues. Germline CDR1 DFQATT, CDR2 SNEGSKA (reference sequence). V shed 7 bases and J shed 8 bases, with 12 bases lying between them. CDR3 in DNA: TGCAGTGTGAGGCAATGGGATGAGCAGTTCTTC. Translating it yields CSVRQWDEQFF.

In its sample, this clone was seen a few times. The chain recombines TRBV29-1 with TRBJ1-2, with 9 bases fitting TRBD1. The CDR3 spans 14 residues. After removal of 7 bases from V and 4 bases from J, the junction contained 10 bases not matched to a gene. Germline lookup yields CDR1 SQVTM and CDR2 ANQGSEA. This chain's CDR3 is CSAGAPQGAYGYTF. The CDR3, as DNA: TGCAGCGCCGGGGCTCCACAGGGGGCCTATGGCTACACCTTC.

V gene TRBV6-5 combines with J gene TRBJ2-1; D is ambiguous. The V end lost 2 bases, the J end lost 1 base, and 12 bases lay between the germline ends. This CDR3 is built from 16 residues. CDR1 and CDR2 from the germline V gene are MNHEY and SVGAGI. The CDR3 sequence: CASSYLPGTSYNEQFF. The CDR3 DNA reads TGTGCCAGCAGTTACCTTCCAGGAACTTCCTACAATGAGCAGTTCTTC.

This chain joins TRBV2 and TRBJ1-5; 8 bases agree with TRBD1. The germline V gene encodes CDR1 SNHLY and CDR2 FYNNEI. The V segment lost 4 bases and the J segment 5 bases; nucleotides outside the gene matches: 7. CDR3 length: 15 amino acids. This CDR3 is CASSGDRPSDQPQHF. CDR3 bases: TGTGCCAGCAGTGGGGACAGGCCTTCCGATCAGCCCCAGCATTTT. The full variable domain, in which reference TRBV2 and TRBJ1-5 provide the parts outside the CDR3, is EPEVTQTPSHQVTQMGQEVILRCVPISNHLYFYWYRQILGQKVEFLVSFYNNEISEKSEIFDDQFSVERPDGSNFTLKIRSTKLEDSAMYFCASSGDRPSDQPQHFGDGTRLSIL.

V usage is TRBV5-8 and J usage is TRBJ2-6; 8 nucleotides line up with TRBD1. After removal of 4 bases from V and 2 bases from J, the junction contained 5 bases not matched to a gene. The CDR3 loop spans 16 amino acids. CDR1 is SGHTS, CDR2 YDEGEE, per germline. CDR3 in amino acids: CASSKPGQAGANVLTF. As DNA, the CDR3 is TGTGCCAGCAGCAAGCCGGGACAGGCTGGGGCCAACGTCCTGACTTTC.

The chain has TRBV18 and TRBJ2-7, with D unclear. Germline assignment: CDR1 KGHSH and CDR2 LQKENI. CDR3 length: 15 residues. V was clipped by 3 bases and J by 0 bases, with 12 bases between them. The chain's CDR3 is CASSPGVTSSYEQYF. CDR3 nucleotide sequence: TGTGCCAGCTCACCGGGCGTGACCAGCTCCTACGAGCAGTACTTC.

The chain has TRBV19 and TRBJ1-2; the D is unclear. V was pared by 3 bases and J by 8 bases, with 10 bases between. Germline values: CDR1 LNHDA, CDR2 SQIVND (reference sequence). CDR3 length: 12 residues. CDR3: CASSISGGGYTF. The CDR3 DNA reads as TGTGCCAGTAGTATCTCTGGCGGAGGCTACACCTTC. Full variable domain (outside the CDR3, taken from reference TRBV19 and TRBJ1-2): DGGITQSPKYLFRKEGQNVTLSCEQNLNHDAMYWYRQDPGQGLRLIYYSQIVNDFQKGDIAEGYSVSREKKESFPLTVTSAQKNPTAFYLCASSISGGGYTFGSGTRLTVV.

J is TRBJ1-1 and V is TRBV6-5; TRBD1 matches 10 bases. The CDR3 totals 14 residues. The junction had 9 bases not matched to a gene; V was cut back by 10 bases and J by 4 bases. Germline CDR1 and CDR2: MNHEY and SVGAGI. The CDR3 region has the DNA TGTGCCACCCGACAGGGGGCGGCAGGCACTGAAGCTTTCTTT. It encodes CATRQGAAGTEAFF.

This chain links TRBV28 with TRBJ2-7, with 12 positions matching TRBD1. The CDR3 sequence is 15 residues long. Germline CDR1 and CDR2: MDHEN and SYDVKM. Trimming took 7 bases from V and 4 from J; bases not matched to a gene: 8. The CDR3 sequence: CASTPGQGALYEQYF. The CDR3 coding sequence is TGTGCCAGCACGCCGGGACAGGGGGCTCTTTACGAGCAGTACTTC.

The rearrangement uses TRBV5-1 and TRBJ2-2, with D possibly TRBD2 on 6 matching bases. The CDR3 contains 14 residues. The V gene's germline CDR1 is SGHRS and CDR2 YFSETQ. V lost 5 bases to trimming and J lost 0 bases, with 8 bases between them. The CDR3 sequence: CASRGGANTGELFF. CDR3 DNA sequence: TGCGCCAGCAGAGGAGGGGCGAACACCGGGGAGCTGTTTTTT.

The chain recombines TRBV7-9 with TRBJ1-2; a weak D match, TRBD1 (6 bases). This CDR3 spans 13 amino acids. The V gene lost 1 base and the J gene lost 6 bases, with 9 bases spanning the gap. Looked up from germline, CDR1 is SEHNR and CDR2 is FQNEAQ (reference sequence). The CDR3 sequence is CASSLDRVDGYTF. The CDR3 DNA reads TGTGCCAGCAGCTTAGACAGGGTGGATGGCTACACCTTC. Looking up the rest from reference TRBV7-9 and TRBJ1-2 gives the full variable domain: DTGVSQNPRHKITKRGQNVTFRCDPISEHNRLYWYRQTLGQGPEFLTYFQNEAQLEKSRLLSDRFSAERPKGSFSTLEIQRTEQGDSAMYLCASSLDRVDGYTFGSGTRLTVV.

The V and J genes are TRBV20-1 and TRBJ1-5; 7 bases match TRBD1. The CDR3 loop spans 15 amino acids. V gave up 3 bases and J gave up 2 bases; unmatched junction bases: 7. Germline CDR1 is DFQATT and CDR2 is SNEGSKA (reference sequence). The CDR3 is CSASVGRGGNQPQHF. Written as DNA, the CDR3 is TGCAGTGCTAGTGTTGGCAGGGGGGGCAATCAGCCCCAGCATTTT.

The chain combines TRBV19 with TRBJ2-2; the match to TRBD2 covers 7 bases. Unmatched junction bases numbered 5, after V lost 6 bases and J lost 1 base. This CDR3 spans 15 amino acids. Germline loops: CDR1 LNHDA, CDR2 SQIVND (reference sequence). Written as DNA, the CDR3 is TGTGCCAGTAGAACGGCGGGGGTGAACACCGGGGAGCTGTTTTTT. Translating gives CASRTAGVNTGELFF.

The V gene is TRBV3-1 (or the pseudogene TRBV3-2), the J gene TRBJ2-4, with 9 bases aligning to TRBD1. CDR1 LGHDT and CDR2 YNNKEL come from the germline V gene (reference sequence). The V segment lost 4 bases and the J segment 3 bases; nucleotides outside the gene matches: 7. The CDR3 consists of 16 residues. CDR3 in DNA: TGTGCCAGCAGCCTGGGGGACAGGGATGTCAAAAACATTCAGTACTTC. It encodes CASSLGDRDVKNIQYF.

This sequence joins TRBV6-5 and TRBJ2-2, with a tentative D call TRBD2 (7 bases). There are 16 residues in the CDR3. V was shortened by 0 bases and J by 7 bases, with 15 bases between the two germline ends. Germline loops: CDR1 MNHEY, CDR2 SVGAGI. This CDR3 is CASSYSTGGTGGELFF. CDR3 DNA sequence: TGTGCCAGCAGTTACTCGACGGGGGGCACGGGCGGGGAGCTGTTTTTT.

The V gene is TRBV3-1 (or the pseudogene TRBV3-2), the J gene TRBJ2-2; 11 bases match TRBD2. The CDR3 is 18 residues long. Per the germline V gene, CDR1 is LGHDT and CDR2 is YNNKEL (reference sequence). V shed 2 bases, J shed 7 bases, and the junction held 12 bases outside the gene matches. CDR3 sequence reads: CASSQRPILAGGGGELFF. The DNA of the CDR3 is TGTGCCAGCAGCCAACGTCCCATTCTAGCGGGAGGAGGCGGGGAGCTGTTTTTT.

This chain uses TRBV30 with TRBJ1-1; no clear D. This CDR3 comprises 12 residues. In germline, CDR1 is GTSNPN, CDR2 SVGIG (reference sequence). Trimming took 4 bases from V and 5 from J, leaving 11 bases between them. The CDR3 DNA is TGTGCCTGGAAGACCCTCGGGACTGAAGCTTTCTTT. Encoded protein: CAWKTLGTEAFF.

The gene calls are TRBV5-1 and TRBJ2-2, with TRBD2 matching 7 bases. V trimming: 1 base; J trimming: 4 bases; junction bases outside the gene matches: 4. CDR3 length: 15 residues. CDR1 SGHRS and CDR2 YFSETQ come from the germline V gene. The CDR3 bases are TGCGCCAGCAGCTTGAGAGGGGAGGGCACCGGGGAGCTGTTTTTT. Translation: CASSLRGEGTGELFF.

The V and J genes are TRBV5-1 and TRBJ2-7; 8 positions match TRBD2. V lost 4 bases to trimming and J lost 0 bases; unmatched junction nucleotides: 3. There are 14 residues in the CDR3. In germline, CDR1 is SGHRS, CDR2 YFSETQ. As DNA, the CDR3 is TGCGCCAGCAGCGTAACTAGCGGCTCCTACGAGCAGTACTTC. Translation gives CASSVTSGSYEQYF. Full variable domain (missing parts from reference TRBV5-1 and TRBJ2-7): KAGVTQTPRYLIKTRGQQVTLSCSPISGHRSVSWYQQTPGQGLQFLFEYFSETQRNKGNFPGRFSGRQFSNSRSEMNVSTLELGDSALYLCASSVTSGSYEQYFGPGTRLTVT.

The chain joins TRBV7-9 to TRBJ2-7; a weak D match, TRBD2 (5 bases). Per germline, CDR1 SEHNR and CDR2 FQNEAQ (reference sequence). CDR3 length: 14 amino acids. V was trimmed by 5 bases and J by 7 bases, leaving 18 bases between them. CDR3 sequence: CASSLDESGREQYF. DNA of the CDR3: TGTGCCAGCAGCCTGGACGAAAGCGGCCGGGAGCAGTACTTC.

The chain joins TRBV6-2 or TRBV6-3 to TRBJ1-4; possibly TRBD1 for D (6 bases). Trimming stripped 5 bases from V and 10 bases from J, with 17 bases between. Germline CDR1 reads MNHEY; CDR2 reads SVGEGT. The CDR3 runs to 14 residues. The DNA for the CDR3 is TGTGCCAGCAGTAAAGCCGCGGGGGGCGGAAAACTGTTTTTT. It encodes CASSKAAGGGKLFF.

This chain links TRBV7-2 with TRBJ2-5, with a weak D call TRBD2 (6 bases). The V gene's germline CDR1 is SGHTA and CDR2 FQGNSA. This CDR3 region has 14 residues. V lost 4 bases and J 4 bases, leaving 13 bases between the germline ends. The CDR3 bases are TGTGCCAGCAGCTCCCCGCGGGGAGCAGAGACCCAGTACTTC. Protein product: CASSSPRGAETQYF.

The chain links TRBV19 to TRBJ2-5; D ambiguous. CDR1 and CDR2 (germline): LNHDA, SQIVND (reference sequence). The CDR3 has 13 amino acids. Trimming cost V 4 bases and J 5 bases, with 11 bases left between them. This CDR3 is CASSTQDVETQYF. The CDR3 DNA reads TGTGCCAGTAGTACTCAGGATGTGGAGACCCAGTACTTC.

The rearrangement joins TRBV28 to TRBJ2-1; possible D gene TRBD2, 5 bases. This CDR3 is built from 16 residues. Trimming left V 4 bases short and J 4 bases short, with 17 bases between. Per the germline V gene, CDR1 is MDHEN and CDR2 is SYDVKM. Here the CDR3 reads CASSYPRRATYNEQFF. The DNA of the CDR3 is TGTGCCAGCAGTTACCCCCGGCGGGCCACTTACAATGAGCAGTTCTTC.

DNA for the CDR3: TGTGCCAGCAGCCCCGGACAGGGGATTCAAGAGACCCAGTACTTC. It codes for CASSPGQGIQETQYF. The chain recombines TRBV7-2 with TRBJ2-5, with TRBD1 identical over 9 bases. Germline loops: CDR1 SGHTA, CDR2 FQGNSA. The CDR3 runs to 15 residues. Trimming at V came to 5 bases and at J to 2 bases, leaving 6 bases not matched to a gene.